A single sample is the source of the 17 T cell receptor beta chains below, sequenced in a study of cytomegalovirus exposure and HLA in healthy donors. Only in-frame clones appear in the TCRdb table, and some are missing; sequencing was by immunoSEQ multiplex PCR. The table has 150,000 or so clones, about 85% seen once. Specimen: PBMCs. These receptors all stem from a man aged 25-45 years in good health and CMV-seropositive.

The chain combines TRBV15 with TRBJ2-7, with TRBD2 identical over 11 bases. Germline CDR1 and CDR2: LNHNV and YYDKDF (reference sequence). This CDR3 region has 19 residues. Germline trimming cut 1 base from V and 0 bases from J; bases unmatched to any gene: 11. CDR3 DNA sequence: TGTGCCACCAGCAGAGGGGCTAGCGGGGGGTCCTTAATCTCCTACGAGCAGTACTTC. It codes for CATSRGASGGSLISYEQYF.

V and J are TRBV7-3 and TRBJ2-3; TRBD2 agrees at 9 bases. The CDR3 is 16 residues long. Unmatched junction bases numbered 10, after V lost 5 bases and J lost 4 bases. Germline V gene data show CDR1 as SGHTA and CDR2 as FQGTGA. The DNA for the CDR3 is TGTGCCAGCAGCCCACAGGGCGGGGGGGCCCCAGATACGCAGTATTTT. Translating gives CASSPQGGGAPDTQYF.

There are a few counts of this clone. V is TRBV4-1 and J is TRBJ2-7; D is unresolved. V was clipped by 4 bases and J by 6 bases, with 13 bases between them. The CDR3 consists of 13 residues. The germline CDR1 and CDR2 sequences are MGHRA and YSYEKL. The CDR3 DNA reads TGCGCCAGCAGCCTAGGAGTCGGAGTCGAGCAGTACTTC. Its translation is CASSLGVGVEQYF.

This clone turned up a few times. The J gene is TRBJ1-5, the V gene TRBV6-5; 11 nucleotides line up with TRBD1. Germline V lookup: CDR1 MNHEY, CDR2 SVGAGI. Trimming took 10 bases from V and 1 from J; bases not matched to a gene: 6. The CDR3 has 15 residues. The CDR3 region is CATSDRGPSNQPQHF. In nucleotides, the CDR3 is TGTGCCACCTCGGACAGGGGGCCAAGCAATCAGCCCCAGCATTTT.

The V gene is TRBV19, the J gene TRBJ2-5; possibly TRBD2 for D (5 bases). Germline V CDR1 and CDR2: LNHDA, SQIVND (reference sequence). The length of the CDR3 is 13 residues. V lost 4 bases and J 4 bases, leaving 10 bases between the germline ends. This CDR3 reads CASSREEVETQYF. CDR3 nucleotide sequence: TGTGCCAGTAGTAGAGAGGAGGTAGAGACCCAGTACTTC.

The chain uses TRBV7-9 and TRBJ2-2; 9 bases line up with TRBD2. Trimming cost V 4 bases and J 3 bases; bases outside gene matches: 6. The CDR3 spans 16 residues. The germline CDR1 and CDR2 sequences are SEHNR and FQNEAQ (reference sequence). The CDR3, as DNA: TGTGCCAGCAGCTCATTAGCGGGGGCCTACACCGGGGAGCTGTTTTTT. Its protein is CASSSLAGAYTGELFF.

The V and J genes are TRBV4-2 and TRBJ2-3; possibly TRBD2 for D (7 bases). The CDR3 consists of 16 residues. The germline V and J ends were trimmed by 4 bases and 6 bases, with 20 bases remaining between them. Germline V lookup: CDR1 LGHNA, CDR2 YNFKEQ. CDR3 protein: CASSPPGGRAEDTQYF. The CDR3, as DNA: TGTGCCAGCAGCCCGCCGGGGGGCCGTGCAGAGGATACGCAGTATTTT.

This sequence joins TRBV7-2 and TRBJ1-6, with a possible D match to TRBD1 (6 bases). There are 16 residues in the CDR3. V was cut by 5 bases and J by 9 bases, with 20 bases left in between. Germline V gene sequence: CDR1 SGHTA, CDR2 FQGNSA. The CDR3 DNA follows: TGTGCCAGCAGCCTAGGACAGCTACCCTTAGGTTCACCCCTCCACTTT. Protein product: CASSLGQLPLGSPLHF.

A word on this clone: The same CDR3 is also encoded by other DNA sequences in this sample. CDR3 residues: CASSPSGVYNEQFF. CDR3 DNA sequence: TGCGCCAGCAGCCCAAGCGGGGTATACAATGAGCAGTTCTTC. The chain uses TRBV5-1 and TRBJ2-1, with 7 bases fitting TRBD2. Germline assignment: CDR1 SGHRS and CDR2 YFSETQ. V shed 4 bases, J shed 4 bases, and the junction held 5 bases outside the gene matches. The CDR3 sequence is 14 residues long. Full variable domain (missing parts from reference TRBV5-1 and TRBJ2-1): KAGVTQTPRYLIKTRGQQVTLSCSPISGHRSVSWYQQTPGQGLQFLFEYFSETQRNKGNFPGRFSGRQFSNSRSEMNVSTLELGDSALYLCASSPSGVYNEQFFGPGTRLTVL.

This chain links TRBV27 with TRBJ2-5; 9 nucleotides match TRBD2. The germline gives CDR1 MNHEY, CDR2 SMNVEV (reference sequence). This CDR3 region has 15 residues. V shed 3 bases and J 3 bases; nucleotides not matched to a gene: 5. The CDR3 loop is CASSFTSGWEETQYF. CDR3 nucleotide sequence: TGTGCCAGCAGTTTTACTAGCGGGTGGGAAGAGACCCAGTACTTC.

This chain uses TRBV9 with TRBJ2-3; perhaps TRBD2 as D (6 bases). Germline CDR1 is SGDLS and CDR2 is YYNGEE. The CDR3 spans 16 residues. Between the trimmed V and J ends, which lost 0 bases and 2 bases, there was a span of 13 bases. CDR3 nucleotide sequence: TGTGCCAGCAGCGTAGGGGCTAGCGCGGTCACAGATACGCAGTATTTT. This codes for CASSVGASAVTDTQYF.

The table lists this clone with many counts. The chain carries TRBV6-1 and TRBJ2-5; D is perhaps TRBD2 (6 bases). The CDR3 has 13 amino acids. Between the trimmed V and J ends, which lost 7 bases and 4 bases, there was a span of 13 bases. CDR1 and CDR2 from the germline V gene are MNHNS and SASEGT. The CDR3 is CASIGWGGETQYF. The CDR3 nucleotides are TGTGCCAGCATTGGGTGGGGAGGAGAGACCCAGTACTTC.

The chain couples TRBV6-5 to TRBJ2-7; D is perhaps TRBD1 (6 bases). The CDR3 length is 13 residues. In germline, CDR1 is MNHEY, CDR2 SVGAGI. The V gene lost 2 bases and the J gene lost 3 bases, with 8 bases spanning the gap. Here the CDR3 reads CASSYGDNYEQYF. DNA of the CDR3: TGTGCCAGCAGTTACGGGGACAACTACGAGCAGTACTTC.

CDR3 protein: CASSLRGIDEQYF. The DNA for the CDR3 is TGTGCCAGCAGCTTGCGGGGGATCGACGAGCAGTACTTC. This chain connects TRBV5-8 to TRBJ2-7, with D maybe TRBD2 (6 bases). Trimming took off 1 base at V and 5 bases at J, with 10 bases between the two ends. Per the germline V gene, CDR1 is SGHTS and CDR2 is YDEGEE. The CDR3 is 13 amino acids.

This chain connects TRBV11-2 to TRBJ2-5; no definite D call. This CDR3 has 13 residues. Trimming left V 5 bases short and J 5 bases short, with 12 bases between. Germline V gives CDR1 SGHAT, CDR2 FQNNGV. In DNA form, the CDR3 reads TGTGCCAGCAGCCCAGGTTCTGGGGAGACCCAGTACTTC. Residues: CASSPGSGETQYF.

This clone occurred a few times. This chain uses TRBV19 with TRBJ1-2; no definite D call. The ends were cut back, 1 base at V and 2 bases at J, with 11 bases in the middle. Germline V lookup: CDR1 LNHDA, CDR2 SQIVND (reference sequence). CDR3 length equals 15 residues. The CDR3 sequence: CASSIAGFGNYGYTF. The CDR3 DNA is TGTGCCAGTAGTATAGCAGGATTTGGGAACTATGGCTACACCTTC.

The V call is TRBV9, the J call TRBJ1-2, with TRBD1 matching 10 bases. V lost 4 bases, J lost 1 base, and 7 bases stayed unmatched. The CDR3 length is 16 residues. Germline-derived CDR1 and CDR2 are SGDLS and YYNGEE. CDR3 loop: CASSPTWDRGNYGYTF. The CDR3 DNA follows: TGTGCCAGCAGCCCGACGTGGGACAGGGGTAACTATGGCTACACCTTC. The whole variable domain, filled in from reference TRBV9 and TRBJ1-2, reads DSGVTQTPKHLITATGQRVTLRCSPRSGDLSVYWYQQSLDQGLQFLIQYYNGEERAKGNILERFSAQQFPDLHSELNLSSLELGDSALYFCASSPTWDRGNYGYTFGSGTRLTVV.